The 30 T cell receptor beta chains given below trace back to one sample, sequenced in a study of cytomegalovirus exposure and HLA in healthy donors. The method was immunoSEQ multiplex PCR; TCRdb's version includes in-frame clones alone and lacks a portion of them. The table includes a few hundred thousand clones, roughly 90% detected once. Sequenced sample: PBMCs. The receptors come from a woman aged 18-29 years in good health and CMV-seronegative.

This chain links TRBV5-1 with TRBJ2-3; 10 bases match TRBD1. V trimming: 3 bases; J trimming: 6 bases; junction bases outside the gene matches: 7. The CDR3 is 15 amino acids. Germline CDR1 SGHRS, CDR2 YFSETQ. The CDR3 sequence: CASSSGQGGSDTQYF. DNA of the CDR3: TGCGCCAGCAGCTCCGGACAGGGGGGGTCGGATACGCAGTATTTT.

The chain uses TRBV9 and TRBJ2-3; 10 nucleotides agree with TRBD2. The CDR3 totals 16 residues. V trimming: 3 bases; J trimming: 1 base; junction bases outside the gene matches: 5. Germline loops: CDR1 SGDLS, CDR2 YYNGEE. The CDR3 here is CASSDLLAGRTDTQYF. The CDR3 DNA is TGTGCCAGCAGCGACCTACTAGCGGGACGCACAGATACGCAGTATTTT.

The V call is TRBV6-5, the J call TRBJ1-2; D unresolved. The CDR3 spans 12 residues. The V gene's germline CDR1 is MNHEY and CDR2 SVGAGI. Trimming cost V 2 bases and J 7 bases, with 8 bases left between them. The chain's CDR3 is CASSYPLGGYTF. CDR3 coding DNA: TGTGCCAGCAGTTACCCGCTCGGTGGCTACACCTTC.

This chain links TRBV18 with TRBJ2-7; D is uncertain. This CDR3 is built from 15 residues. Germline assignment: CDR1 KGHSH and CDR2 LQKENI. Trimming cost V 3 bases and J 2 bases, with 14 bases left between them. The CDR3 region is CASSPGRTETYEQYF. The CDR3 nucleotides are TGTGCCAGCTCACCGGGTAGAACGGAGACCTACGAGCAGTACTTC.

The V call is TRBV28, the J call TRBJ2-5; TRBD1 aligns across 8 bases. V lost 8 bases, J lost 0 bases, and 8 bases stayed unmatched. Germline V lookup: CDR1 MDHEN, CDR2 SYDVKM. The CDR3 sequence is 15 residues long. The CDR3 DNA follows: TGTGCCAGCGAATTCAGGGGGCGAGACCAAGAGACCCAGTACTTC. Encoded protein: CASEFRGRDQETQYF.

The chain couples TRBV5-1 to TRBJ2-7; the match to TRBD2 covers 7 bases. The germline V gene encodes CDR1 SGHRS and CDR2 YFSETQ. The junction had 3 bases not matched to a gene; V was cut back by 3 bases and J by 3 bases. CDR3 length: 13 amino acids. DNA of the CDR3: TGCGCCAGCAGCTGGGGCGGGGGCTACGAGCAGTACTTC. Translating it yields CASSWGGGYEQYF. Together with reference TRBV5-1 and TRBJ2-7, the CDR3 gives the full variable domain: KAGVTQTPRYLIKTRGQQVTLSCSPISGHRSVSWYQQTPGQGLQFLFEYFSETQRNKGNFPGRFSGRQFSNSRSEMNVSTLELGDSALYLCASSWGGGYEQYFGPGTRLTVT.

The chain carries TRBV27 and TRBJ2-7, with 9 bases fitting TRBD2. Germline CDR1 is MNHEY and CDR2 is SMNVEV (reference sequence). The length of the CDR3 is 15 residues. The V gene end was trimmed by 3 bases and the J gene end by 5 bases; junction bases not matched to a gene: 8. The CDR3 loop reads CASSLAPGLADEQYF. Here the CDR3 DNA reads TGTGCCAGCAGTTTGGCCCCGGGACTAGCAGACGAGCAGTACTTC.

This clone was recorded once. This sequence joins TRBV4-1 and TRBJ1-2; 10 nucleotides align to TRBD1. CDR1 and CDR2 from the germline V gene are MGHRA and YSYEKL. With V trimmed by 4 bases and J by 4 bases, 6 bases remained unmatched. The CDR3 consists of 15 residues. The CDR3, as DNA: TGCGCCAGCAGCCCAAAGACAGGGGGCTTCTATGGCTACACCTTC. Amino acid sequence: CASSPKTGGFYGYTF.

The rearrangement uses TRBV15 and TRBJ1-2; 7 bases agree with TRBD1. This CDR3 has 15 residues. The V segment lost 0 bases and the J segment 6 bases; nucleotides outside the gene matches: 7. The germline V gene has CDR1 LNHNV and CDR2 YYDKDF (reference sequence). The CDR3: CATSRDPDRANGYTF. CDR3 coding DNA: TGTGCCACCAGCAGAGATCCCGACAGGGCGAATGGCTACACCTTC.

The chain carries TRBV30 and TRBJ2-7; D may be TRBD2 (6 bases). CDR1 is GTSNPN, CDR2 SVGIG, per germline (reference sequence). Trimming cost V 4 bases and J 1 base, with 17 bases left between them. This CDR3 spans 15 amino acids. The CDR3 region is CAWTPLLATSYEQYF. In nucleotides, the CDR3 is TGTGCCTGGACCCCTCTCCTAGCGACATCCTACGAGCAGTACTTC.

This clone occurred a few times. The CDR3 DNA is TGTGCCAGCAGTGTTCTTGACAGGGCAAGCAATGAGCAGTTCTTC. Protein sequence: CASSVLDRASNEQFF. The chain has TRBV2 and TRBJ2-1; 7 bases are shared with TRBD1. Germline V lookup: CDR1 SNHLY, CDR2 FYNNEI. This CDR3 contains 15 residues. V gave up 4 bases and J gave up 6 bases; unmatched junction bases: 9.

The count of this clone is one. The CDR3 DNA reads TGTGCCAGCAGTTACTCGCTTCGAGGGTCGGATGGCTACACCTTC. Translating gives CASSYSLRGSDGYTF. The chain is built from TRBV6-5 and TRBJ1-2; D unclear. V was shortened by 0 bases and J by 6 bases, with 14 bases between the two germline ends. The CDR3 contains 15 residues. In germline, CDR1 is MNHEY, CDR2 SVGAGI.

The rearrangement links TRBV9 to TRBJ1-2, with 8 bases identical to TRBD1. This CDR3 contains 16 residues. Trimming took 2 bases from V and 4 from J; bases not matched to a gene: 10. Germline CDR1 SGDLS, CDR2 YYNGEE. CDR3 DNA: TGTGCCAGCAGCGTTAGCGCAGACAGGGGAGGCTATGGCTACACCTTC. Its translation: CASSVSADRGGYGYTF.

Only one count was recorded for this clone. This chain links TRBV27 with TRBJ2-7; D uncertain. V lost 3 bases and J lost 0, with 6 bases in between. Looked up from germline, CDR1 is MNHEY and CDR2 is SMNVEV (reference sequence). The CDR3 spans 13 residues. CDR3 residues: CASSLGFSYEQYF. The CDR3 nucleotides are TGTGCCAGCAGTTTGGGCTTCTCCTACGAGCAGTACTTC.

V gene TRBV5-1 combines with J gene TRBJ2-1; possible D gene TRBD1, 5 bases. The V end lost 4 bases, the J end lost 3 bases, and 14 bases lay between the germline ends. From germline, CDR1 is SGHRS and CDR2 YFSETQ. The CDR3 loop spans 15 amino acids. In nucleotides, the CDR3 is TGCGCCAGCAGCCCCTCAGGGTTAGACTACAATGAGCAGTTCTTC. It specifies CASSPSGLDYNEQFF. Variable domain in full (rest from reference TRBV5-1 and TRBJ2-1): KAGVTQTPRYLIKTRGQQVTLSCSPISGHRSVSWYQQTPGQGLQFLFEYFSETQRNKGNFPGRFSGRQFSNSRSEMNVSTLELGDSALYLCASSPSGLDYNEQFFGPGTRLTVL.

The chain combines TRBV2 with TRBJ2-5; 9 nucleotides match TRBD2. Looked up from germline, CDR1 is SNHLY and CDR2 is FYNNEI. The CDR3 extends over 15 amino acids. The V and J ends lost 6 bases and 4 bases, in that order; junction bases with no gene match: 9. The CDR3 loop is CASRSASGIGETQYF. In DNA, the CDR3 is TGTGCCAGCAGGTCGGCTAGCGGGATTGGAGAGACCCAGTACTTC. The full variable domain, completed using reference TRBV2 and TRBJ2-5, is EPEVTQTPSHQVTQMGQEVILRCVPISNHLYFYWYRQILGQKVEFLVSFYNNEISEKSEIFDDQFSVERPDGSNFTLKIRSTKLEDSAMYFCASRSASGIGETQYFGPGTRLLVL.

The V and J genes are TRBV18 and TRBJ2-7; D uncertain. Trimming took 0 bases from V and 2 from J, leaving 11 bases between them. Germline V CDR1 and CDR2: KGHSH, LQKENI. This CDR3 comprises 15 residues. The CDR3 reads CASSPPSSAPYEQYF. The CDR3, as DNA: TGTGCCAGCTCACCACCCTCCTCAGCGCCCTACGAGCAGTACTTC.

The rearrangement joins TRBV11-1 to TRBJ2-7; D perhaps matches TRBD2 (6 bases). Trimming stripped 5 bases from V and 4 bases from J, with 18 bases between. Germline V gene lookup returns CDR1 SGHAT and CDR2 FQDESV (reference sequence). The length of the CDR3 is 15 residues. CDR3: CASSPVPGLIYEQYF. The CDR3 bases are TGTGCCAGCAGCCCTGTCCCGGGACTTATATACGAGCAGTACTTC.

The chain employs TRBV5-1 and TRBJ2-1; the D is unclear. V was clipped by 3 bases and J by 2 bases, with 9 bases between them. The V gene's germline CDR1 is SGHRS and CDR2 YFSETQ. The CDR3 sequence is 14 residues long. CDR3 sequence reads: CASSYSTPYNEQFF. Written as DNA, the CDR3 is TGCGCCAGCAGCTACTCGACACCCTACAATGAGCAGTTCTTC.

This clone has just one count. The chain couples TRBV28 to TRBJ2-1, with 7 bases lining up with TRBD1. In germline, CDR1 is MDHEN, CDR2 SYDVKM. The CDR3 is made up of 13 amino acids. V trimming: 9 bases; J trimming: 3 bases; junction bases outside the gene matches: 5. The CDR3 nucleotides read TGTGCCAGTGCCGGGACAGACTACAATGAGCAGTTCTTC. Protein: CASAGTDYNEQFF.

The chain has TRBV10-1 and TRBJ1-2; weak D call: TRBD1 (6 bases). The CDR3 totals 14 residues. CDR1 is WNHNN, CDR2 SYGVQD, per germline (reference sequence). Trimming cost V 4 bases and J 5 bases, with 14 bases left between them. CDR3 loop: CASSAPRDNYGYTF. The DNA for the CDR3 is TGCGCCAGCAGTGCCCCCCGGGACAATTATGGCTACACCTTC.

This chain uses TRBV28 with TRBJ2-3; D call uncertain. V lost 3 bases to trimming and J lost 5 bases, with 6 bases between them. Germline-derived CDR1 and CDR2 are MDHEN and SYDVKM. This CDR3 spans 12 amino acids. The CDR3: CASSLSGDTQYF. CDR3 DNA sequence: TGTGCCAGCAGTTTGTCCGGAGATACGCAGTATTTT.

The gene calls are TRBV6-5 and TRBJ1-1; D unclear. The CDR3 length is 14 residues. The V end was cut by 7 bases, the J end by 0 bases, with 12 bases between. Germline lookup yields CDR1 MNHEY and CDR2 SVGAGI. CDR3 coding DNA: TGTGCCAGCAAATATGACCTAGTGAACACTGAAGCTTTCTTT. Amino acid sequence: CASKYDLVNTEAFF.

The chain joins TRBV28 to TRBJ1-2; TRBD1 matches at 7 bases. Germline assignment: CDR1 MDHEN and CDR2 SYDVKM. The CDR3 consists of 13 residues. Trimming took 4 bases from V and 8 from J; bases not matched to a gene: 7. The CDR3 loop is CASSYDRVDGYTF. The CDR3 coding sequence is TGTGCCAGCAGTTACGACAGGGTGGACGGCTACACCTTC.

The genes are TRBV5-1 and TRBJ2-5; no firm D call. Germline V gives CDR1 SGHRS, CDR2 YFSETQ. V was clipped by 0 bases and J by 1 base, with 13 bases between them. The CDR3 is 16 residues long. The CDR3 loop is CASSLALTGPQETQYF. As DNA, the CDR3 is TGCGCCAGCAGCTTGGCCCTCACCGGTCCCCAAGAGACCCAGTACTTC.

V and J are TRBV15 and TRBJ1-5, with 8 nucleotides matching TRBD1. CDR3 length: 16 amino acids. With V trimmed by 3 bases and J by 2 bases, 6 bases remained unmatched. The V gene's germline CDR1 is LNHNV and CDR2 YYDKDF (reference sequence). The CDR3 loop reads CATSRVQGAGNQPQHF. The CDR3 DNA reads TGTGCCACCAGCAGGGTTCAGGGGGCTGGCAATCAGCCCCAGCATTTT.

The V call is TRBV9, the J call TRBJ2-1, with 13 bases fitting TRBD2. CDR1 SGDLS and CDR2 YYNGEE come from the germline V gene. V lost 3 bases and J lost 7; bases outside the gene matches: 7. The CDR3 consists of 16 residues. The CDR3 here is CASSDLRTSGSNEQFF. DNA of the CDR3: TGTGCCAGCAGCGACCTGAGGACTAGCGGGAGTAATGAGCAGTTCTTC.

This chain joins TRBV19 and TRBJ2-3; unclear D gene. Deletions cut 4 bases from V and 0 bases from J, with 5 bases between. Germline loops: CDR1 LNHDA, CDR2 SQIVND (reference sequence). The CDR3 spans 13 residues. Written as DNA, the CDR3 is TGTGCCAGTAGTAGCGGTAGCACAGATACGCAGTATTTT. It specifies CASSSGSTDTQYF.

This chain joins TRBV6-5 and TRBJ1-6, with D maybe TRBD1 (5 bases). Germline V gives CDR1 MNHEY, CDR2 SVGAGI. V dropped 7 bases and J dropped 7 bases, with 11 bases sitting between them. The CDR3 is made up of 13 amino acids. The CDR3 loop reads CASTVGRNSPLHF. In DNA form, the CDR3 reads TGTGCCAGCACGGTGGGGCGAAATTCACCCCTCCACTTT.

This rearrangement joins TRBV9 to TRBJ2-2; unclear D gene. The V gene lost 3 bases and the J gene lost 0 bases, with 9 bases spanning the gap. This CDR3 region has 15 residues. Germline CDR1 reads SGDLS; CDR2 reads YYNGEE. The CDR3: CASSAYSSNTGELFF. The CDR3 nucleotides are TGTGCCAGCAGCGCATACAGTTCGAACACCGGGGAGCTGTTTTTT.